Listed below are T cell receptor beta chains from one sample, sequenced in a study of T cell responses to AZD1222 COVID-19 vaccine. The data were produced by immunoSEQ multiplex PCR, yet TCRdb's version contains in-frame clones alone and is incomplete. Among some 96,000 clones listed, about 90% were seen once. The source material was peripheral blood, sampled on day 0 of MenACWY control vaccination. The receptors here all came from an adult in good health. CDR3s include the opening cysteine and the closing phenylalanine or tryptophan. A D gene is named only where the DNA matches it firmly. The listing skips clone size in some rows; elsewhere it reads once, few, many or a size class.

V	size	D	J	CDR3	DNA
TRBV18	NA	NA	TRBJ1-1	CASSLRAEITEAFF	TGTGCCAGCTCACTCCGGGCAGAGATCACTGAAGCTTTCTTT
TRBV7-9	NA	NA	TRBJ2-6	CASSPRGGTGANVLTF	TGTGCCAGCAGCCCCCGAGGGGGAACGGGGGCCAACGTCCTGACTTTC
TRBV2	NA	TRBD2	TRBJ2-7	CASSEARGGQREYF	TGTGCCAGCAGTGAAGCTCGGGGGGGCCAGAGGGAGTACTTC
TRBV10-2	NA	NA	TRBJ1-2	CASSDLTDPGGYTF	TGCGCCAGCAGTGATTTGACAGACCCCGGGGGCTACACCTTC
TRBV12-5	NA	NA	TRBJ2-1	CASALGVSYSEQFF	TGTGCTAGTGCCTTGGGCGTAAGCTACAGTGAGCAGTTCTTC
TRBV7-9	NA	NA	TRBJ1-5	CASSLAWDSNQPQHF	TGTGCCAGCAGCTTAGCGTGGGACAGCAATCAGCCCCAGCATTTT
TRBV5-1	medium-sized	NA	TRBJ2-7	CASSFDWTYEQYF	TGCGCCAGCAGCTTTGACTGGACCTACGAGCAGTACTTC
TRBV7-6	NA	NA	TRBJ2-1	CASSRLGGVGEQFF	TGTGCCAGCAGCCGTCTAGGTGGGGTCGGTGAGCAGTTCTTC
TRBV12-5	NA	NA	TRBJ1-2	CASGLVNGRVPYGYTF	TGTGCTAGTGGTTTGGTGAATGGCAGGGTCCCCTATGGCTACACCTTC
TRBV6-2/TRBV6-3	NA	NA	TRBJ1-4	CASSLGHTTNEKLFF	TGTGCCAGCAGTCTGGGACACACAACTAATGAAAAACTGTTTTTT
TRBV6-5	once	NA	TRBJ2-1	CASSYTTYHNEQFF	TGTGCCAGCAGTTACACTACTTATCACAATGAGCAGTTCTTC
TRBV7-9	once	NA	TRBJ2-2	CASRARRGNTGELFF	TGTGCCAGCAGGGCACGACGAGGGAACACCGGGGAGCTGTTTTTT
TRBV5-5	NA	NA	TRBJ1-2	CASTPGGAMDPGGYTF	TGTGCCAGCACCCCCGGCGGAGCTATGGATCCAGGGGGCTACACCTTC
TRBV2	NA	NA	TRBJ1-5	CASRGGLVSNQPQHF	TGTGCCAGCAGGGGGGGGCTGGTTAGCAATCAGCCCCAGCATTTT
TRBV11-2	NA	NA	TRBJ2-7	CASSLNSGSGTGEQYF	TGTGCCAGCAGCTTAAATTCCGGATCAGGTACGGGGGAGCAGTACTTC
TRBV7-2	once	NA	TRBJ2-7	CASSSPYEQYF	TGTGCCAGCAGCTCCCCCTACGAGCAGTACTTC
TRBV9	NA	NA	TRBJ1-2	CASSVGLPGGGYTF	TGTGCCAGCAGCGTAGGTCTGCCGGGCGGGGGCTACACCTTC
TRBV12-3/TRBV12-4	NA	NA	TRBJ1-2	CASSFAANYGYTF	TGTGCCAGCAGTTTCGCAGCTAACTATGGCTACACCTTC
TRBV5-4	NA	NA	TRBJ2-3	CASSQGTTSGDTQYF	TGTGCCAGCAGCCAAGGGACAACCTCGGGGGATACGCAGTATTTT
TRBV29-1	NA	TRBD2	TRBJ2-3	CSVKLTSGFTDTQYF	TGCAGCGTTAAGCTGACTAGCGGATTCACAGATACGCAGTATTTT
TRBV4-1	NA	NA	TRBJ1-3	CASSHPLGQGGSFGNTIYF	TGCGCCAGCAGCCACCCCCTGGGCCAGGGAGGTTCGTTTGGAAACACCATATATTTT
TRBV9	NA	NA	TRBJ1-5	CASSVEGSPGRPQHF	TGTGCCAGCAGCGTAGAAGGCTCCCCCGGGCGGCCCCAGCATTTT
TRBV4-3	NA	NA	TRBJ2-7	CASSRDRAYEQYF	TGCGCCAGCAGCCGTGATAGGGCCTACGAGCAGTACTTC
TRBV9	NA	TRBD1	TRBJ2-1	CASTGTGTESEQFF	TGTGCCAGCACCGGGACAGGGACAGAGAGTGAGCAGTTCTTC
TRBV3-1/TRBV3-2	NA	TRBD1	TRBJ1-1	CASSQDWDRGQTEAFF	TGTGCCAGCAGCCAAGATTGGGACAGGGGGCAAACTGAAGCTTTCTTT
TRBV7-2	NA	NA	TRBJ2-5	CASSQNPRETQYF	TGTGCCAGCAGCCAAAACCCCCGGGAGACCCAGTACTTC
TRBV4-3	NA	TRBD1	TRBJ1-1	CASSQDPGQGTEAFF	TGCGCCAGCAGCCAGGACCCGGGACAGGGTACTGAAGCTTTCTTT
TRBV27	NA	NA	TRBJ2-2	CASSFSTGNTGELFF	TGTGCCAGCAGTTTTTCGACGGGAAACACCGGGGAGCTGTTTTTT
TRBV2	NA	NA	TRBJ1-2	CASNLVRGYTF	TGTGCCAGCAACCTCGTCCGGGGCTACACCTTC
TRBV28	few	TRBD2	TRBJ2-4	CASTPGGAGNIQYF	TGTGCCAGCACCCCGGGGGGGGCGGGAAACATTCAGTACTTC
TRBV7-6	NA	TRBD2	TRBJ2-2	CASSLMGLAGAVGTGELFF	TGTGCCAGCAGCTTAATGGGACTAGCGGGAGCGGTGGGCACCGGGGAGCTGTTTTTT
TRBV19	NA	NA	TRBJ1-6	CASSGLGNSPLHF	TGTGCCAGTAGTGGACTGGGTAATTCACCCCTCCACTTT
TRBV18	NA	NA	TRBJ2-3	CASSPGAETDTQYF	TGTGCCAGCTCACCAGGGGCGGAAACAGATACGCAGTATTTT
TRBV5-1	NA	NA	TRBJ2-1	CASSLEGSGNNEQFF	TGCGCCAGCAGCTTGGAAGGTAGCGGAAACAATGAGCAGTTCTTC
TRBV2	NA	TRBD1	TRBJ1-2	CASSDRGGYGYTF	TGTGCCAGCAGCGACAGGGGGGGCTATGGCTACACCTTC
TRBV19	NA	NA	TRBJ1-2	CASSTGDYGYTF	TGTGCCAGTAGTACCGGGGACTATGGCTACACCTTC
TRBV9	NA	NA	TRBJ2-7	CASSPYLDGGLYEQYF	TGTGCCAGCAGCCCCTACCTCGACGGTGGCTTATACGAGCAGTACTTC
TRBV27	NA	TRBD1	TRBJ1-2	CASGSTETGTAPPNYGYTF	TGTGCCAGCGGATCAACAGAGACCGGGACAGCACCTCCAAACTATGGCTACACCTTC
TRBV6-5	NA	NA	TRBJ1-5	CASSSDQPQHF	TGTGCCAGCAGTTCCGATCAGCCCCAGCATTTT
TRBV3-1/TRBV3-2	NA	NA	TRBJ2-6	CASSQDSSGANVLTF	TGTGCCAGCAGCCAAGATAGCTCTGGGGCCAACGTCCTGACTTTC
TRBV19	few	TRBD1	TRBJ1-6	CASSIRGPRNSPLHF	TGTGCCAGTAGTATAAGGGGGCCGCGGAATTCACCCCTCCACTTT
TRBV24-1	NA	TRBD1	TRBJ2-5	CATSVSPGQGASGETQYF	TGTGCCACCAGTGTATCGCCGGGACAGGGGGCTAGCGGGGAGACCCAGTACTTC
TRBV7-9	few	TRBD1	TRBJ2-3	CASSFGQGATDTQYF	TGTGCCAGCAGCTTTGGACAGGGAGCGACAGATACGCAGTATTTT
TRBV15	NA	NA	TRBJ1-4	CATSRDPPQTRSNEKLFF	TGTGCCACCAGCAGAGATCCCCCACAAACCCGATCTAATGAAAAACTGTTTTTT
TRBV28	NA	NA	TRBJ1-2	CATARANYGYTF	TGTGCCACCGCCAGGGCTAACTATGGCTACACCTTC